What follows are 5 T cell receptor beta chains derived from one specimen sequenced in a study of T cell responses to AZD1222 COVID-19 vaccine. Libraries were prepared by immunoSEQ multiplex PCR; TCRdb keeps only in-frame clonotypes and omits some of them. The table lists about 130,000 clones, roughly nine tenths of them singletons. The specimen comprised peripheral blood, sampled on day 0 of AZD1222 vaccination. These receptors were obtained from an adult in good health.

This chain connects TRBV5-1 to TRBJ2-2; D gene unclear. V was clipped by 0 bases and J by 1 base, with 7 bases between them. Germline assignment: CDR1 SGHRS and CDR2 YFSETQ. This CDR3 is 15 amino acids long. CDR3 DNA: TGCGCCAGCAGCTTGGGGGTGGTGAACACCGGGGAGCTGTTTTTT. Translated: CASSLGVVNTGELFF.

CDR3 sequence reads: CASSFRDSNEKLFF. The DNA for the CDR3 is TGCGCCAGCAGCTTTAGGGACAGCAATGAAAAACTGTTTTTT. The chain links TRBV4-1 to TRBJ1-4, with 7 bases aligning to TRBD1. V shed 5 bases, J shed 5 bases, and the junction held 5 bases outside the gene matches. Per germline, CDR1 MGHRA and CDR2 YSYEKL. The CDR3 has 14 residues.

This clone was recorded once. The V and J genes are TRBV10-3 and TRBJ1-1; the match to TRBD1 covers 10 bases. Germline lookup yields CDR1 ENHRY and CDR2 SYGVKD. The trim removed 4 bases at V and 4 bases at J, leaving 3 bases unmatched. The CDR3 is 14 residues long. The CDR3: CAISGDRGGTEAFF. The CDR3 nucleotides are TGTGCCATCAGTGGGGACAGGGGAGGCACTGAAGCTTTCTTT.

The chain carries TRBV5-1 and TRBJ1-1, with 7 bases that match TRBD1. J gave up 1 base and V 0 bases, and 3 bases lay outside the gene matches. CDR3 length: 15 residues. The V gene's germline CDR1 is SGHRS and CDR2 YFSETQ. The CDR3 nucleotides read TGCGCCAGCAGCTTGGCGCAGGGGGGGAACACTGAAGCTTTCTTT. It yields the protein CASSLAQGGNTEAFF.

V and J are TRBV28 and TRBJ2-3; TRBD2 might be the D (7 bases). CDR1 and CDR2 from the germline V gene are MDHEN and SYDVKM. The CDR3 spans 16 residues. V lost 3 bases, J lost 3 bases, and 16 bases lay in between. The CDR3 coding sequence is TGTGCCAGCAGTTTGGGGGGGGCAATGGGGACAGATACGCAGTATTTT. Residues: CASSLGGAMGTDTQYF.